These 9 T cell receptor beta chains were sequenced from one sample in a study of shared T cell receptors in the human thymus. Using immunoSEQ multiplex PCR, the repertoire was profiled, and TCRdb retains in-frame clones only, with some absent. The sample lists about 380,000 clones, 95% occurring once. Source material: thymocytes. All receptors come from a human donor.

J is TRBJ2-7 and V is TRBV7-8; TRBD2 matches 12 bases. The length of the CDR3 is 16 residues. The germline CDR1 and CDR2 sequences are SGHVS and FQNEAQ. V lost 5 bases and J lost 5; bases outside the gene matches: 10. CDR3: CASSRRLAGDSNEQYF. Here the CDR3 DNA reads TGTGCCAGCAGCCGAAGACTAGCGGGAGATAGCAACGAGCAGTACTTC.

This rearrangement joins TRBV9 to TRBJ2-7, with 10 nucleotides matching TRBD2. Germline V CDR1 and CDR2: SGDLS, YYNGEE. Trimming took 4 bases from V and 7 from J; bases not matched to a gene: 5. The CDR3 length is 13 residues. DNA for the CDR3: TGTGCCAGCAGCCTTAGCGGGAGGCCTGAGCAGTACTTC. This sequence encodes CASSLSGRPEQYF.

The chain carries TRBV5-5 and TRBJ2-7, with 8 bases lining up with TRBD1. Per germline, CDR1 SGHKS and CDR2 YYEKEE (reference sequence). The CDR3 totals 14 residues. V was pared by 0 bases and J by 3 bases, with 2 bases of the junction left unmatched. Here the CDR3 DNA reads TGTGCCAGCAGCTTGGGACAGGGGTACTACGAGCAGTACTTC. Protein product: CASSLGQGYYEQYF.

V gene TRBV6-1 combines with J gene TRBJ2-7; TRBD1 agrees at 8 bases. The CDR3 loop spans 13 amino acids. V shed 7 bases and J 3 bases; nucleotides not matched to a gene: 5. CDR1 is MNHNS and CDR2 is SASEGT in the germline V gene. CDR3 nucleotides: TGTGCCAGCAACACCGGGACAGGCTACGAGCAGTACTTC. Translation: CASNTGTGYEQYF.

The chain recombines TRBV28 with TRBJ2-7; 11 bases align to TRBD1. The V segment lost 1 base and the J segment 6 bases; nucleotides outside the gene matches: 5. The CDR3 spans 15 residues. Germline CDR1 reads MDHEN; CDR2 reads SYDVKM. The CDR3 sequence: CASSLSLDRGREQYF. The CDR3 DNA follows: TGTGCCAGCAGTTTATCTCTGGACAGGGGGCGCGAGCAGTACTTC.

The CDR3 region has the DNA TGTGCCTGGAGTGTTTCCCGGGGCACAGATACGCAGTATTTT. Residues: CAWSVSRGTDTQYF. The rearrangement joins TRBV30 to TRBJ2-3; D is uncertain. V was clipped by 0 bases and J by 1 base, with 8 bases between them. CDR3 length equals 14 residues. Germline values: CDR1 GTSNPN, CDR2 SVGIG (reference sequence). The variable domain in full, with the rest retrieved from reference TRBV30 and TRBJ2-3, is SQTIHQWPATLVQPVGSPLSLECTVEGTSNPNLYWYRQAAGRGLQLLFYSVGIGQISSEVPQNLSASRPQDRQFILSSKKLLLSDSGFYLCAWSVSRGTDTQYFGPGTRLTVL.

The chain is built from TRBV21-1 and TRBJ2-7; the DNA was not used to check the table's D call, TRBD1. TRBV21-1 is a documented pseudogene. The CDR3 runs 12 residues. The CDR3 DNA reads as TGTGCCCGGCGGACAGAACCCTACGAGCAGTACTTC. Protein: CARRTEPYEQYF.

The V gene is TRBV6-5, the J gene TRBJ1-1, with 8 bases identical to TRBD1. Trimming at V came to 2 bases and at J to 2 bases, leaving 4 bases not matched to a gene. This CDR3 contains 15 residues. From germline, CDR1 is MNHEY and CDR2 SVGAGI. In DNA form, the CDR3 reads TGTGCCAGCAGTTACCGGACAGGGTTTAACACTGAAGCTTTCTTT. It translates to CASSYRTGFNTEAFF.

The chain uses TRBV5-1 and TRBJ2-3; TRBD2 matches 10 bases. The CDR3 has 17 amino acids. Germline V lookup: CDR1 SGHRS, CDR2 YFSETQ. The V gene end was trimmed by 0 bases and the J gene end by 3 bases; junction bases not matched to a gene: 7. The CDR3 protein is CASSLAPGLARTDTQYF. The DNA for the CDR3 is TGCGCCAGCAGCTTGGCCCCGGGACTAGCGAGAACAGATACGCAGTATTTT.